These T cell receptor beta chains were read from a single sample in a study of cytomegalovirus exposure and HLA in healthy donors. Clones were read by immunoSEQ multiplex PCR, and TCRdb kept only the in-frame ones, dropping some. The sample has roughly 150,000 clones, more than 65% seen once. The sequenced sample was PBMCs. The receptors were gathered from a man aged 25-45 years in good health and CMV-seronegative. The CDR3 runs from the conserved cysteine through the conserved F or W. A D gene is named only where the DNA matches it firmly. Not all rows give a size; the values are once, few, many and, for expanded clones, a class.

clone_size: NA
j_call: TRBJ2-1
d_call: NA
v_call: TRBV23-1
cdr3_nt: TGCGCCCAGCGGGCCGAATCCTACAATGAGCAGTTCTTC
cdr3_aa: CAQRAESYNEQFF

clone_size: NA
j_call: TRBJ1-4
d_call: NA
v_call: TRBV18
cdr3_nt: TGTGCCAGCTCACCACCGGCAGGGGTTGATGAAAAACTGTTTTTT
cdr3_aa: CASSPPAGVDEKLFF

clone_size: NA
j_call: TRBJ2-1
d_call: TRBD1
v_call: TRBV19
cdr3_nt: TGTGCCAGTAGGCGACAGGGGGCGCATAATGAGCAGTTCTTC
cdr3_aa: CASRRQGAHNEQFF

clone_size: NA
j_call: TRBJ2-7
d_call: NA
v_call: TRBV5-3
cdr3_nt: TGTGCCAGAAGCTGGGGGGACAGCTTAGACGAGCAGTACTTC
cdr3_aa: CARSWGDSLDEQYF

clone_size: few
j_call: TRBJ2-5
d_call: TRBD2
v_call: TRBV9
cdr3_nt: TGTGCCAGCAGCGTAGGGGTTAGCGGGAGGGGGGTCGGAGAGACCCAGTACTTC
cdr3_aa: CASSVGVSGRGVGETQYF

clone_size: NA
j_call: TRBJ2-7
d_call: TRBD2
v_call: TRBV15
cdr3_nt: TGTGCCACCAGCGACGGACTAGCGGGAGTCTACGAGCAGTACTTC
cdr3_aa: CATSDGLAGVYEQYF

clone_size: NA
j_call: TRBJ1-4
d_call: TRBD1
v_call: TRBV11-2
cdr3_nt: TGTGCCAGCAGCGGGCCCCGGGACAGGGGGCTCTCTGCTAATGAAAAACTGTTTTTT
cdr3_aa: CASSGPRDRGLSANEKLFF

clone_size: NA
j_call: TRBJ2-1
d_call: NA
v_call: TRBV14
cdr3_nt: TGTGCCAGCAGCCAAGAGGGCAGGGGGGTTAGATTCAATGAGCAGTTCTTC
cdr3_aa: CASSQEGRGVRFNEQFF

clone_size: NA
j_call: TRBJ1-4
d_call: NA
v_call: TRBV11-2
cdr3_nt: TGTGCCAGCAGCCCCCGACTGGCAACTAATGAAAAACTGTTTTTT
cdr3_aa: CASSPRLATNEKLFF

clone_size: NA
j_call: TRBJ2-7
d_call: TRBD2
v_call: TRBV7-9
cdr3_nt: TGTGCCAGCAGCTTACCTGAGCGGGAGGCGGTCTACGAGCAGTACTTC
cdr3_aa: CASSLPEREAVYEQYF

clone_size: once
j_call: TRBJ1-6
d_call: NA
v_call: TRBV18
cdr3_nt: TGTGCCAGCTCACCCAAGGAGGGCGGTAATTCACCCCTCCACTTT
cdr3_aa: CASSPKEGGNSPLHF

clone_size: NA
j_call: TRBJ2-3
d_call: TRBD2
v_call: TRBV15
cdr3_nt: TGTGCCACCAGCAGAGATAGAAGGGCTAGCGGGAGCACAGATACGCAGTATTTT
cdr3_aa: CATSRDRRASGSTDTQYF